This is a list of T cell receptor beta chains from one sample in a study of OX40 agonist ivuxolimab in advanced cancers. Profiled with immunoSEQ multiplex PCR; TCRdb holds only in-frame clones, not every one. The sample lists tens of thousands of clones; 70% to 85% were seen once. The sample was CD4+ or CD8+ T cells sorted from blood, taken in a trial of the OX40 agonist ivuxolimab. The receptors were sampled from an adult with an advanced solid tumor such as melanoma, head and neck, liver or kidney cancer. Each CDR3 is given with its conserved first and last residue. A D gene is named only where the DNA matches it firmly. A row's size may be missing; if present it is once, few, many or a size class.

>-|TRBJ2-6|TRBV9|-
CASSVRKGQGHPSGANVLTF
TGTGCCAGCAGCGTAAGGAAGGGGCAGGGCCATCCCTCTGGGGCCAACGTCCTGACTTTC
>TRBD1|TRBJ1-2|TRBV19|-
CASRKQGADYGYTF
TGTGCCAGTAGAAAACAGGGGGCTGACTATGGCTACACCTTC
>TRBD2|TRBJ2-1|TRBV7-3|-
CASSPIAGGLYNEQFF
TGTGCCAGCAGCCCCATAGCGGGGGGGCTCTACAATGAGCAGTTCTTC
>-|TRBJ1-4|TRBV11-2|-
CASSLGGSAEKLFF
TGTGCCAGCAGCTTAGGAGGGAGTGCAGAAAAACTGTTTTTT
>-|TRBJ1-1|TRBV27|-
CASSLPGVTEAFF
TGTGCCAGCAGTTTGCCAGGGGTTACTGAAGCTTTCTTT
>TRBD2|TRBJ2-3|TRBV9|-
CASSVAAGGDTDTQYF
TGTGCCAGCAGCGTAGCTGCGGGAGGGGACACAGATACGCAGTATTTT
>-|TRBJ1-2|TRBV5-1|-
CASSSEVYGYTF
TGCGCCAGCAGCTCCGAGGTCTATGGCTACACCTTC
>TRBD1|TRBJ1-1|TRBV4-1|medium-sized
CASSQDSTGGDTEAFF
TGCGCCAGCAGCCAAGATAGCACAGGGGGAGACACTGAAGCTTTCTTT
>-|TRBJ2-5|TRBV29-1|-
CSVEDRGGETQYF
TGCAGCGTTGAAGACCGTGGGGGAGAGACCCAGTACTTC
>-|TRBJ1-2|TRBV14|-
CASSHRQGNGYTF
TGTGCCAGCAGCCATCGTCAGGGGAACGGCTACACCTTC
>TRBD1|TRBJ2-2|TRBV5-5|-
CASSFGTGGAGELFF
TGTGCCAGCAGCTTCGGGACAGGAGGAGCCGGGGAGCTGTTTTTT
>TRBD1|TRBJ1-4|TRBV11-2|few
CASSRSWDRGNEKLFF
TGTGCCAGCAGCCGTTCATGGGACAGGGGTAATGAAAAACTGTTTTTT
>TRBD1|TRBJ1-1|TRBV7-9|-
CASSSDRGLARGGEAFF
TGTGCCAGCAGCTCCGACAGGGGGCTCGCGAGGGGTGGTGAAGCTTTCTTT
>-|TRBJ2-5|TRBV4-1|-
CASSQDSQGPGETQYF
TGCGCCAGCAGCCAAGATTCGCAGGGGCCCGGAGAGACCCAGTACTTC
>TRBD1|TRBJ2-1|TRBV6-4|-
CASSVGQGSYNEQFF
TGTGCCAGCAGTGTGGGACAGGGTTCCTACAATGAGCAGTTCTTC
>TRBD2|TRBJ2-3|TRBV7-2|once
CASSLSSGGRDTQYF
TGTGCCAGCAGCTTGTCTAGCGGGGGAAGAGATACGCAGTATTTT
>-|TRBJ1-6|TRBV6-9|-
CASSPGRYNSPLHF
TGTGCCAGCAGTCCGGGACGGTATAATTCACCCCTCCACTTT
>TRBD2|TRBJ2-5|TRBV5-4|-
CASSFSGSQETQYF
TGTGCCAGCAGCTTTAGCGGGAGCCAAGAGACCCAGTACTTC
>TRBD2|TRBJ2-3|TRBV7-3|-
CASSRGGATDTQYF
TGTGCCAGCAGCCGCGGGGGGGCAACAGATACGCAGTATTTT
>-|TRBJ2-7|TRBV18|-
CASSADRRYEQYF
TGTGCCAGCTCAGCCGACAGGCGCTACGAGCAGTACTTC
>TRBD1|TRBJ1-2|TRBV11-1|-
CASSLEPGQGSYTF
TGTGCCAGCAGCTTAGAACCGGGACAGGGAAGCTACACCTTC
>-|TRBJ1-6|TRBV19|-
CASSQVGGNSPLHF
TGTGCCAGTAGCCAGGTGGGGGGAAACTCACCCCTCCACTTT
>-|TRBJ1-4|TRBV15|once
CATSTGRGLGEKLFF
TGTGCCACCAGCACGGGTCGGGGATTGGGTGAAAAACTGTTTTTT
>-|TRBJ2-4|TRBV2|few
CASNPRAISPDSKNIQYF
TGTGCCAGCAACCCGCGGGCAATATCCCCGGATTCCAAAAACATTCAGTACTTC
>-|TRBJ1-1|TRBV10-1|-
CASSGMQNTEAFF
TGCGCCAGCAGTGGAATGCAGAACACTGAAGCTTTCTTT
>-|TRBJ2-1|TRBV19|-
CASSTTGIFSYNEQFF
TGTGCCAGTAGTACTACCGGGATATTCTCCTACAATGAGCAGTTCTTC
>-|TRBJ1-2|TRBV9|-
CASSVPRDQGYGYTF
TGTGCCAGCAGCGTACCCCGGGACCAGGGGTATGGCTACACCTTC
>TRBD1|TRBJ1-5|TRBV9|-
CASSPGQGASVGQPQHF
TGTGCCAGCAGCCCCGGGCAGGGGGCTTCGGTGGGACAGCCCCAGCATTTT
>TRBD1|TRBJ2-7|TRBV7-2|-
CASSFSRTGESEQYF
TGTGCCAGCAGCTTCTCTAGGACAGGGGAGAGTGAGCAGTACTTC
>-|TRBJ2-3|TRBV2|-
CASSDPAGATDTQYF
TGTGCCAGCAGTGATCCGGCGGGGGCCACAGATACGCAGTATTTT
>-|TRBJ2-6|TRBV7-3|-
CASSLTGQGRANVLTF
TGTGCCAGCAGCTTAACGGGCCAAGGAAGGGCCAACGTCCTGACTTTC
>-|TRBJ1-1|TRBV28|-
CAGRRGNTEAFF
TGTGCCGGTCGCCGGGGGAACACTGAAGCTTTCTTT
>TRBD1|TRBJ2-3|TRBV27|-
CASSFMTGSTDTQYF
TGTGCCAGCAGTTTTATGACAGGGAGTACAGATACGCAGTATTTT
>-|TRBJ1-3|TRBV4-2|-
CASSQEWGSGNTIYF
TGTGCCAGCAGCCAAGAGTGGGGCTCTGGAAACACCATATATTTT
>-|TRBJ2-5|TRBV7-2|-
CASSPGATQETQYF
TGTGCCAGCAGCCCGGGGGCCACGCAAGAGACCCAGTACTTC
>-|TRBJ1-3|TRBV28|-
CASSPSPGIRDTIYF
TGTGCCAGCAGTCCTTCCCCTGGAATCCGGGACACCATATATTTT
>-|TRBJ2-1|TRBV5-6|-
CASSFFGTVGNEQFF
TGTGCCAGCAGCTTTTTCGGGACGGTCGGCAATGAGCAGTTCTTC
>TRBD1|TRBJ1-1|TRBV7-2|-
CASSSTGGEGKEAFF
TGTGCCAGCAGCTCAACAGGGGGCGAGGGAAAGGAAGCTTTCTTT
>-|TRBJ1-5|TRBV27|-
CASSLFSNQPQHF
TGTGCCAGCAGTTTGTTTAGCAATCAGCCCCAGCATTTT
>-|TRBJ1-2|TRBV20-1|-
CSASRDYGYTF
TGCAGTGCTAGTCGGGACTATGGCTACACCTTC
>-|TRBJ1-2|TRBV6-6|-
CASSDSGTGGIYTF
TGTGCCAGCAGCGATTCCGGGACCGGGGGGATCTACACCTTC
>-|TRBJ2-7|TRBV6-6|-
CASSYGYMGYEQYF
TGTGCCAGCAGTTACGGATATATGGGATACGAGCAGTACTTC
>-|TRBJ2-1|TRBV7-8|-
CASSLAGASRDEQFF
TGTGCCAGCAGCTTAGCAGGGGCTAGCCGGGATGAGCAGTTCTTC
>-|TRBJ1-3|TRBV5-4|-
CASSLAGGRALGNTIYF
TGTGCCAGCAGCTTGGCCGGGGGCAGGGCTTTAGGAAACACCATATATTTT
>-|TRBJ2-7|TRBV4-1|few
CASSQDQGWGIEQYF
TGCGCCAGCAGCCAAGATCAGGGGTGGGGGATCGAGCAGTACTTC
>TRBD1|TRBJ1-3|TRBV7-2|-
CASSFVHSDRAGNTIYF
TGTGCCAGCAGCTTCGTCCACTCAGACAGGGCCGGAAACACCATATATTTT